The clone carrying this T cell receptor (beta chain) occurred a few times. The sample originates from a study of blood T cell repertoires in COVID-19. The wider study: Sites across the United States, Italy and Spain contributed samples from acute and convalescent COVID-19.

Original analysis: Estimation of nucleated cell counts was performed using reference gene primer amplification. Assay: immunoSEQ multiplex PCR; the TCRdb copy retains only in-frame clones and omits some. That table gives V, J and clone size, and the DNA gave D and trimming. The sample lists roughly 160,000 clones; less than 90% were seen once. The germline V and J ends were trimmed by 11 bases and 0 bases, with 14 bases remaining between them. The CDR3 has 15 amino acids. Per germline, CDR1 MRHNA and CDR2 SNTAGT. The chain carries TRBV6-4 and TRBJ1-6, with a possible D match to TRBD1 (5 bases). The source material was peripheral blood. This clonotype was obtained from a man aged 60-69 years with acute or convalescent COVID-19. The CDR3 nucleotides read TGTGCCCCCACCGGGGGACGCTCCTATAATTCACCCCTCCACTTT. As protein: CAPTGGRSYNSPLHF.